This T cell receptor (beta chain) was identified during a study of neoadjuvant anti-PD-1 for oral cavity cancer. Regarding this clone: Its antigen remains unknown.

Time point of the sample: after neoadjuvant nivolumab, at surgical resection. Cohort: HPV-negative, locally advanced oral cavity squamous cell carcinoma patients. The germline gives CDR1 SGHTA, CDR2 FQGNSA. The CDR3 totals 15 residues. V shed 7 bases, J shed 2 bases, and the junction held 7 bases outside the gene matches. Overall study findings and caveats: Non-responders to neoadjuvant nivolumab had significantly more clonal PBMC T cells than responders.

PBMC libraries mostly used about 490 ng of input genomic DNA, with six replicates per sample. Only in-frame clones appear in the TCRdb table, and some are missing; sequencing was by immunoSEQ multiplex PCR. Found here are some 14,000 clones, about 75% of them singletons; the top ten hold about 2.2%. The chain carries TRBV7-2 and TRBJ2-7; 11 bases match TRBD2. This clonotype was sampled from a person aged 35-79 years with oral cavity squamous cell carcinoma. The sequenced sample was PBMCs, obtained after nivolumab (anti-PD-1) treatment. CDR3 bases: TGTGCCAGCAACCCCGCGACTAGCGGGGCCTACGAGCAGTACTTC. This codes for CASNPATSGAYEQYF.